The present entry profiles one T cell receptor (beta chain) with its context. Profiled with immunoSEQ multiplex PCR; TCRdb holds only in-frame clones, not every one. This sample has over 100,000 clones; around 89% occur once, and the top ten carry roughly 4%. The record originates from a study of blood T cell repertoires in COVID-19. The V gene's germline CDR1 is MNHEY and CDR2 SMNVEV (reference sequence). V lost 7 bases to trimming and J lost 2 bases, with 14 bases between them. The CDR3 sequence is 14 residues long. This receptor was identified in a man aged 55 to 70 with COVID-19, enrolled during active disease. The sample was peripheral blood. The chain is built from TRBV27 and TRBJ1-1; D unclear. The CDR3 loop reads CASNSLGENTEAFF. CDR3 DNA: TGTGCCAGCAATAGCCTCGGTGAAAACACTGAAGCTTTCTTT.